This T cell receptor (beta chain) was documented in a study of post-analysis software for immune sequencing data. Background on the study: The cohort encompassed relapsing-remitting, secondary progressive and progressive-relapsing multiple sclerosis disease courses. Overall study findings and caveats: A significant reduction in normalized Chao1 diversity was observed in multiple sclerosis patients versus controls. Roughly 5 TRBV segments occurring more often in patients than controls included TRBV5-6, TRBV5-1 and TRBV20-1. Samples from a shared batch, those prepared together, strongly co-clustered by F measure.

Regarding this clonotype: What it binds is unknown.

Germline CDR1 and CDR2: SGDLS and YYNGEE. V was shortened by 2 bases and J by 5 bases, with 10 bases between the two germline ends. This CDR3 comprises 13 residues. The TCR beta cDNA libraries carried unique molecular identifiers. The source material, roughly 0.9 to 10 million T cells, gave rise to roughly 500,000 cDNA molecules. TCRdb independently ran MiXCR on the PCR reads; one entry per CDR3 protein. The sample lists about 680,000 distinct CDR3 sequences, roughly three fifths occurring once. The chain recombines TRBV9 with TRBJ2-5; TRBD2 might be the D (5 bases). The sequenced material came from blood. This receptor was obtained from a girl aged 2 to 9 with multiple sclerosis. The CDR3 region has the DNA TGTGCCAGCAGCGTTAGGCCGGGGGAGACCCAGTACTTC. The encoded protein is CASSVRPGETQYF.